Listed below are T cell receptor beta chains from one sample, sequenced in a study of T cells after yellow fever vaccination. One entry per CDR3 protein, called by TCRdb with MiXCR from the 5' RACE reads. The sample contains over 300,000 distinct CDR3 sequences, around 4% of which appear only once. The specimen was PBMCs, collected on the day of the yellow fever booster vaccination. The receptor set was obtained from a man aged 18 to 35 who received the YFV17D yellow fever vaccine. Both conserved end residues are part of each CDR3. A D gene is named only where the DNA matches it firmly. Expanded clones get a size class; other rows say once, few or many, or leave the size out.

j_call	v_call	d_call	clone_size	cdr3_aa	cdr3_nt
TRBJ2-7	TRBV19	.	.	CARTGPYEQYF	TGTGCCAGGACAGGACCCTACGAGCAGTACTTC
TRBJ2-1	TRBV20-1	.	.	CSVGFEQFF	TGCAGTGTGGGTTTTGAGCAGTTCTTC
TRBJ2-5	TRBV18	.	few	CASSPWATRETQYF	TGTGCCAGCTCACCGTGGGCTACCCGAGAGACCCAGTACTTC
TRBJ1-1	TRBV29-1	TRBD1	.	CSVILQGGSTEAFF	TGCAGCGTTATACTTCAGGGGGGGAGCACTGAAGCTTTCTTT
TRBJ1-4	TRBV20-1	.	few	CSASRQVKEKLFF	TGCAGTGCTAGCCGGCAAGTAAAAGAAAAACTGTTTTTT
TRBJ1-6	TRBV9	.	many	CASSPEGEGFRDLHF	TGTGCCAGCAGCCCAGAGGGAGAGGGGTTCAGGGACCTCCACTTT
TRBJ2-2	TRBV20-1	.	many	CSARPGQKNTGELFF	TGCAGTGCTAGACCCGGACAGAAGAACACCGGGGAGCTGTTTTTT
TRBJ1-1	TRBV29-1	.	.	CSVENFLGDPEAFF	TGCAGCGTTGAGAACTTTCTGGGGGACCCTGAAGCTTTCTTT
TRBJ2-1	TRBV2	TRBD2	many	CASSPRGGSSYNEQFF	TGTGCCAGCAGTCCCCGCGGGGGGAGCTCCTACAATGAGCAGTTCTTC
TRBJ2-5	TRBV7-8	.	.	CASSMGTVQETQYF	TGTGCCAGCAGCATGGGGACTGTCCAAGAGACCCAGTACTTC